This T cell receptor beta chain was obtained from a study of response to subunit inactivated influenza vaccine. Deletions cut 1 base from V and 1 base from J, with 8 bases between. CDR3 length equals 15 residues. The germline gives CDR1 LGHDT, CDR2 YNNKEL (reference sequence). Findings of the study overall: The authors proposed limited new T cell recruitment per seasonal influenza vaccination.

As for this clonotype: Its target is unknown.

TCRdb ran MiXCR on the RT-PCR reads and lists one entry per CDR3 protein. The table records 500,000 to 600,000 distinct CDR3 sequences, around 15% of them present only once. Material: PBMCs from blood, obtained roughly 12 days after vaccination. The TCR sequence derives from a man aged 50 to 59 who received an inactivated influenza vaccine. The rearrangement joins TRBV3-1 to TRBJ2-4; D uncertain. The CDR3: CASSQGRTAKNIQYF. The CDR3 DNA follows: TGTGCCAGCAGCCAAGGGCGGACGGCCAAAAACATTCAGTACTTC.